This TCR beta chain derives from a study of T cell clones after liver transplantation. Looked up from germline, CDR1 is GTSNPN and CDR2 is SVGIG (reference sequence). The trim removed 8 bases at V and 4 bases at J, leaving 7 bases unmatched. The CDR3 length is 14 residues. TCRdb keeps only in-frame clones here, not all; method: immunoSEQ multiplex PCR. The sample holds roughly 97,000 clones; 75% to 85% are singletons and the top ten take 0.8% to 1%. The chain is built from TRBV30 and TRBJ2-3; the match to TRBD1 covers 12 bases. This sample comprised CD4+ T cells from blood, obtained before liver transplant. The TCR was taken from a human donor who received a liver transplant. The CDR3 DNA sequence: TGTGCCACGGGACAGGGGGCTAACGCAGATACGCAGTATTTT. This codes for CATGQGANADTQYF.